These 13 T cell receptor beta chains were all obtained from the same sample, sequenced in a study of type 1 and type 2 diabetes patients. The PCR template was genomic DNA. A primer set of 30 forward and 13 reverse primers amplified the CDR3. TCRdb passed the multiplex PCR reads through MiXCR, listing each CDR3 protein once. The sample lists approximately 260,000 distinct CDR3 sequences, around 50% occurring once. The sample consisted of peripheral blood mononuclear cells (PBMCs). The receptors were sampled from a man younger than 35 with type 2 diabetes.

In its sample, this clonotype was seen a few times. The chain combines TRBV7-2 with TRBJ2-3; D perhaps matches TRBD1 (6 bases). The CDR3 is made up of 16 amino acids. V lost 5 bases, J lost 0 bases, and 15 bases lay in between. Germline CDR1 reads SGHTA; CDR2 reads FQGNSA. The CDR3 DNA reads TGTGCCAGCAGCCGTCGGACAGTCCCTAGCACAGATACGCAGTATTTT. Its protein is CASSRRTVPSTDTQYF.

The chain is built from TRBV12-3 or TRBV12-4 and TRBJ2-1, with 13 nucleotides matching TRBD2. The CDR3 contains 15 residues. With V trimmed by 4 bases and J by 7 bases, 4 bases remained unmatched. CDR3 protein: CASSSLAGGPNEQFF. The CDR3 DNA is TGTGCCAGCAGTTCACTAGCGGGAGGGCCTAATGAGCAGTTCTTC.

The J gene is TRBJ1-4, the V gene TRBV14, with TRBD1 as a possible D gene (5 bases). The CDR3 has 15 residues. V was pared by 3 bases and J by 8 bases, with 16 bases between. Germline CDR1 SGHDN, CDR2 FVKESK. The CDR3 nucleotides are TGTGCCAGCAGCCATGGGGGGTCAAGGCGAGAAAAACTGTTTTTT. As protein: CASSHGGSRREKLFF.

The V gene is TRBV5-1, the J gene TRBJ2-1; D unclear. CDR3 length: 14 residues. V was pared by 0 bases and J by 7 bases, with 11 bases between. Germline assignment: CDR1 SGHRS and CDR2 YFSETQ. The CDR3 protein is CASSLAFGVNEQFF. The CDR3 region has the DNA TGCGCCAGCAGCTTGGCGTTTGGAGTAAATGAGCAGTTCTTC.

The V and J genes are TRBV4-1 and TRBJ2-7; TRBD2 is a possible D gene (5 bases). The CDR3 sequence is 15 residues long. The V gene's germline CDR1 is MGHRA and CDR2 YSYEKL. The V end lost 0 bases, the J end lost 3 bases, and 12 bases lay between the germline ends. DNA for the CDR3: TGCGCCAGCAGCCAAGAAGAGAGGACTGACTACGAGCAGTACTTC. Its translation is CASSQEERTDYEQYF.

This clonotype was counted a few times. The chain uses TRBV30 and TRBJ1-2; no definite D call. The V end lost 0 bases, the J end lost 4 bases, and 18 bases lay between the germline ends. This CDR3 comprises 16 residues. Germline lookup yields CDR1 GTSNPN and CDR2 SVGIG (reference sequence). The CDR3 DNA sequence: TGTGCCTGGAGTGTACCCTTTGGGCGACTGGGCTATGGCTACACCTTC. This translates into CAWSVPFGRLGYGYTF.

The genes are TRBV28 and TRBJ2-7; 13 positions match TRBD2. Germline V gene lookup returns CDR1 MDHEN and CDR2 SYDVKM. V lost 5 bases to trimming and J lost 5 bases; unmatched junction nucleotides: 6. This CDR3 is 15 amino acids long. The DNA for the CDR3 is TGTGCCAGCAGTAGGGGGACTAGCGGGACCCACGAGCAGTACTTC. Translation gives CASSRGTSGTHEQYF.

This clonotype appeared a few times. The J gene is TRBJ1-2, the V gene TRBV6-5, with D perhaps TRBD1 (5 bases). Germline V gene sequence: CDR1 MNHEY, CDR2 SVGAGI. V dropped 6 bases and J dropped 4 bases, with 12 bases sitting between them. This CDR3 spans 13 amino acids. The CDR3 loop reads CASSLGDPYGYTF. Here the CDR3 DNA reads TGTGCCAGCAGCCTGGGGGACCCCTATGGCTACACCTTC.

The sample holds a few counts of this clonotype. In DNA form, the CDR3 reads TGTGCCAGCAGTGGACAGGGACGATCAACTAATGAAAAACTGTTTTTT. Its protein is CASSGQGRSTNEKLFF. The chain combines TRBV2 with TRBJ1-4; 7 bases line up with TRBD1. This CDR3 has 16 residues. J lost 0 bases, V lost 4 bases, and 5 bases had no gene match. Looked up from germline, CDR1 is SNHLY and CDR2 is FYNNEI.

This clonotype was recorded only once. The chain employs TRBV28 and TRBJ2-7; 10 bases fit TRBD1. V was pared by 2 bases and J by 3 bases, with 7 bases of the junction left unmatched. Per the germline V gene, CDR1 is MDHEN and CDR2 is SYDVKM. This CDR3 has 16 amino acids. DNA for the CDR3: TGTGCCAGCAGTTTAACCTCGGGACAGGGGATCTACGAGCAGTACTTC. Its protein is CASSLTSGQGIYEQYF.

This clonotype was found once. The CDR3 DNA reads as TGCAGTGCTAGAGATCGGAGGGGCTCCTACAATGAGCAGTTCTTC. As protein: CSARDRRGSYNEQFF. J is TRBJ2-1 and V is TRBV20-1, with D maybe TRBD2 (6 bases). The CDR3 totals 15 residues. Germline V lookup: CDR1 DFQATT, CDR2 SNEGSKA (reference sequence). V lost 0 bases and J 0 bases, leaving 9 bases between the germline ends.

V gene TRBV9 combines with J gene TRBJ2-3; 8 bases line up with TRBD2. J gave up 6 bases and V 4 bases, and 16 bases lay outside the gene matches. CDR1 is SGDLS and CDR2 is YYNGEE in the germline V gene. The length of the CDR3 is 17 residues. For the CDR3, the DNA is TGTGCCAGCAGCCCTCAAGCGGGGGACAACCAATTTGATACGCAGTATTTT. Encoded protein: CASSPQAGDNQFDTQYF.

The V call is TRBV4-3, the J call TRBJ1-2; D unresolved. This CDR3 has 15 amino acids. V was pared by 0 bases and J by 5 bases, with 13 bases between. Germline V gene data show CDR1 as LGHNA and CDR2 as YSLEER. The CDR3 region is CASSQDGTPKYGYTF. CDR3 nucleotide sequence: TGCGCCAGCAGCCAAGACGGAACACCGAAGTATGGCTACACCTTC.